These 28 T cell receptor beta chains were all obtained from the same sample, sequenced in a study of PD-L1 blockade in urothelial cancer (dated by TCRdb to between 2016 and 2019). The sample's time point label, in plain terms: pretreatment peripheral blood. Libraries were constructed by the immunoSEQ multiplex PCR assay. Not all clones reach the TCRdb copy of this immuneACCESS table, which keeps in-frame sequences only. Checked studies attribute under half of the gap to unresolved V genes and leave the rest unexplained. A total of approximately 56,000 clones appear in this sample, 85% of them only once. In total, the top ten clones hold approximately 15% of the sample. The specimen was PBMCs, collected around atezolizumab (anti-PD-L1) treatment. These receptors all come from an older man with urothelial cancer.

The chain couples TRBV19 to TRBJ2-2; 7 bases line up with TRBD2. Per germline, CDR1 LNHDA and CDR2 SQIVND (reference sequence). The CDR3 is 17 residues long. The V and J ends lost 3 bases and 6 bases, in that order; junction bases with no gene match: 13. CDR3 amino acids: CASSIGGSPGGSGELFF. The DNA for the CDR3 is TGTGCCAGTAGTATCGGTGGCTCCCCGGGGGGATCCGGGGAGCTGTTTTTT.

This rearrangement joins TRBV7-8 to TRBJ1-1; TRBD1 aligns across 9 bases. Germline assignment: CDR1 SGHVS and CDR2 FQNEAQ. The junction had 6 bases not matched to a gene; V was cut back by 2 bases and J by 11 bases. The CDR3 extends over 13 amino acids. CDR3 protein: CASSLRWDRAAFF. The DNA for the CDR3 is TGTGCCAGCAGCTTAAGATGGGACAGGGCTGCTTTCTTT. The entire variable domain, with the rest obtained from reference TRBV7-8 and TRBJ1-1, is as follows: GAGVSQSPRYKVAKRGQDVALRCDPISGHVSLFWYQQALGQGPEFLTYFQNEAQLDKSGLPSDRFFAERPEGSVSTLKIQRTQQEDSAVYLCASSLRWDRAAFFGQGTRLTVV.

The chain recombines TRBV7-6 with TRBJ2-5; a possible D gene is TRBD2 (5 bases). Germline V gene lookup returns CDR1 SGHVS and CDR2 FNYEAQ. V gave up 3 bases and J gave up 4 bases, with 24 bases separating them. The CDR3 covers 18 residues. The CDR3 reads CASSFTLAETNLGETQYF. The DNA of the CDR3 is TGTGCCAGCAGCTTCACTCTAGCAGAAACGAACCTGGGAGAGACCCAGTACTTC.

J is TRBJ2-1 and V is TRBV9, with D perhaps TRBD1 (6 bases). Trimming shortened V by 4 bases and J by 2 bases, and 13 bases separated the two germline ends. Germline V gives CDR1 SGDLS, CDR2 YYNGEE. This CDR3 has 15 amino acids. CDR3 loop: CASSSGHGPYNEQFF. The CDR3 region has the DNA TGTGCCAGCAGCTCGGGACATGGGCCCTACAATGAGCAGTTCTTC.

This clone was observed a handful of times. This chain uses TRBV10-2 with TRBJ2-5; weak D call: TRBD2 (7 bases). CDR3 length: 17 amino acids. Looked up from germline, CDR1 is WSHSY and CDR2 is SAAADI. V lost 0 bases to trimming and J lost 2 bases, with 16 bases between them. CDR3 protein: CASSESGGGGGQETQYF. The CDR3 coding sequence is TGCGCCAGCAGTGAGTCGGGTGGGGGAGGGGGTCAAGAGACCCAGTACTTC.

The V and J genes are TRBV4-1 and TRBJ2-1; 12 bases map to TRBD2. The germline V gene encodes CDR1 MGHRA and CDR2 YSYEKL. The J segment lost 8 bases and the V segment lost 4 bases, leaving 6 bases of the junction unmatched. The CDR3 is 15 residues long. CDR3 in DNA: TGCGCCAGCAGCCTACTAGCGGGAGGAATATATGAGCAGTTCTTC. Residues: CASSLLAGGIYEQFF.

This chain joins TRBV30 and TRBJ2-7, with TRBD2 identical over 9 bases. The CDR3 is 14 amino acids. From germline, CDR1 is GTSNPN and CDR2 SVGIG (reference sequence). After removal of 4 bases from V and 3 bases from J, the junction contained 7 bases not matched to a gene. This CDR3 is CAWNAAGGGYEQYF. CDR3 coding DNA: TGTGCCTGGAATGCGGCGGGAGGGGGCTACGAGCAGTACTTC.

The chain employs TRBV7-8 and TRBJ1-3, with TRBD1 identical over 8 bases. CDR3 size: 15 residues. Germline CDR1 reads SGHVS; CDR2 reads FQNEAQ. With V trimmed by 5 bases and J by 0 bases, 3 bases remained unmatched. In DNA, the CDR3 is TGTGCCAGCAGCCTAGGGACAGGCTCTGGAAACACCATATATTTT. This sequence encodes CASSLGTGSGNTIYF.

The chain employs TRBV10-3 and TRBJ2-7, with a weak D call TRBD2 (5 bases). V lost 8 bases and J 2 bases, leaving 16 bases between the germline ends. The CDR3 consists of 14 residues. Germline-derived CDR1 and CDR2 are ENHRY and SYGVKD. As DNA, the CDR3 is TGTGCCATCCGTAAATCCCGGGATACCTACGAGCAGTACTTC. Translated, it gives CAIRKSRDTYEQYF.

The rearrangement uses TRBV5-1 and TRBJ1-2; TRBD1 matches at 11 bases. CDR1 is SGHRS and CDR2 is YFSETQ in the germline V gene. This CDR3 comprises 15 residues. Trimming removed 7 bases from V and 4 bases from J; junction bases left unmatched: 9. This CDR3 reads CASATDRGRSYGYTF. For the CDR3, the DNA is TGCGCCAGCGCCACGGACAGGGGGCGTAGCTATGGCTACACCTTC.

The V call is TRBV5-4, the J call TRBJ2-7; 9 bases match TRBD2. Unmatched junction bases numbered 5, after V lost 4 bases and J lost 3 bases. CDR1 is SGHNT, CDR2 YYREEE, per germline (reference sequence). The CDR3 contains 14 residues. CDR3 nucleotide sequence: TGTGCCAGCAGCAGCGGGACTAGCAACTACGAGCAGTACTTC. Translating gives CASSSGTSNYEQYF.

The chain carries TRBV19 and TRBJ1-2; 7 nucleotides align to TRBD1. This CDR3 has 17 amino acids. Trimming removed 3 bases from V and 2 bases from J; junction bases left unmatched: 12. CDR1 LNHDA and CDR2 SQIVND come from the germline V gene (reference sequence). The CDR3 is CASSILQPRQGNYGYTF. The DNA of the CDR3 is TGTGCCAGTAGTATCCTCCAACCGAGACAGGGCAACTATGGCTACACCTTC.

The CDR3 nucleotides read TGTGCCAGCAGTGAATCTAGGGGAGAGCAGTACTTC. Translation gives CASSESRGEQYF. The rearrangement uses TRBV6-1 and TRBJ2-7; D is possibly TRBD1 (5 bases). The CDR3 has 12 residues. V was cut by 2 bases and J by 7 bases, with 9 bases left in between. Germline V CDR1 and CDR2: MNHNS, SASEGT.

The J gene is TRBJ2-7, the V gene TRBV18, with 7 bases that match TRBD1. Germline trimming cut 2 bases from V and 7 bases from J; bases unmatched to any gene: 11. The CDR3 is made up of 15 amino acids. Germline V lookup: CDR1 KGHSH, CDR2 LQKENI. This chain's CDR3 is CASSPYIEGAREQYF. DNA for the CDR3: TGTGCCAGCTCACCATATATAGAGGGGGCGAGGGAGCAGTACTTC.

CDR3 protein: CASSYNYGGGNNEQFF. The CDR3 DNA is TGTGCCAGCAGCTACAATTACGGGGGAGGGAACAATGAGCAGTTCTTC. The chain uses TRBV11-2 and TRBJ2-1; TRBD2 aligns across 7 bases. The CDR3 consists of 16 residues. Germline V gene sequence: CDR1 SGHAT, CDR2 FQNNGV. J lost 5 bases, V lost 4 bases, and 11 bases had no gene match.

The chain joins TRBV5-6 to TRBJ2-5, with 10 bases aligning to TRBD2. The CDR3 sequence is 15 residues long. J lost 1 base, V lost 2 bases, and 2 bases had no gene match. From germline, CDR1 is SGHDT and CDR2 YYEEEE. The CDR3 here is CASSFLAGGQETQYF. As DNA, the CDR3 is TGTGCCAGCAGCTTCTTAGCGGGAGGCCAAGAGACCCAGTACTTC. The whole variable domain, filled in from reference TRBV5-6 and TRBJ2-5, reads DAGVTQSPTHLIKTRGQQVTLRCSPKSGHDTVSWYQQALGQGPQFIFQYYEEEERQRGNFPDRFSGHQFPNYSSELNVNALLLGDSALYLCASSFLAGGQETQYFGPGTRLLVL.

This clone was detected a few times. V gene TRBV5-1 combines with J gene TRBJ2-1; D gene uncertain. V dropped 5 bases and J dropped 2 bases, with 14 bases sitting between them. This CDR3 spans 15 amino acids. CDR1 and CDR2 from the germline V gene are SGHRS and YFSETQ. This CDR3 reads CASSRSIQTYNEQFF. CDR3 DNA sequence: TGCGCCAGCAGTCGTTCCATTCAGACCTACAATGAGCAGTTCTTC.

The J gene is TRBJ2-1, the V gene TRBV7-9; 11 bases fit TRBD2. The V segment lost 1 base and the J segment 8 bases; nucleotides outside the gene matches: 4. CDR1 is SEHNR and CDR2 is FQNEAQ in the germline V gene (reference sequence). The CDR3 has 15 amino acids. CDR3 bases: TGTGCCAGCAGCTTAGGTCTAGCGGGAGGCGATGAGCAGTTCTTC. Translation gives CASSLGLAGGDEQFF.

This chain's CDR3 is CASSGSGADIQYF. The CDR3 DNA is TGCGCCAGCAGCGGGTCAGGGGCGGACATTCAGTACTTC. The chain uses TRBV5-1 and TRBJ2-4, with D tentatively TRBD1 (6 bases). The V and J ends lost 4 bases and 8 bases respectively, with 13 bases between them. CDR1 and CDR2 from the germline V gene are SGHRS and YFSETQ. The CDR3 has 13 residues. Drawing the rest from reference TRBV5-1 and TRBJ2-4, the complete variable domain is KAGVTQTPRYLIKTRGQQVTLSCSPISGHRSVSWYQQTPGQGLQFLFEYFSETQRNKGNFPGRFSGRQFSNSRSEMNVSTLELGDSALYLCASSGSGADIQYFGAGTRLSVL.

In this sample, this clone turned up a few times. This rearrangement joins TRBV4-1 to TRBJ1-2; D is ambiguous. Germline V gives CDR1 MGHRA, CDR2 YSYEKL. V lost 4 bases and J lost 4, with 16 bases in between. The CDR3 has 15 amino acids. CDR3 loop: CASSPGPDGRYGYTF. Written as DNA, the CDR3 is TGCGCCAGCAGCCCTGGGCCCGACGGCCGCTATGGCTACACCTTC.

This clone turned up a few times. The V and J genes are TRBV28 and TRBJ2-2; D not resolved. The CDR3 has 14 residues. Germline V gene lookup returns CDR1 MDHEN and CDR2 SYDVKM. V shed 9 bases and J shed 4 bases, with 15 bases lying between them. CDR3 in amino acids: CASLPPKSTGELFF. The CDR3 coding sequence is TGTGCCAGTCTTCCGCCTAAGAGCACCGGGGAGCTGTTTTTT.

This clone was observed a handful of times. The chain employs TRBV5-4 and TRBJ2-7, with 9 nucleotides matching TRBD1. The trim removed 5 bases at V and 6 bases at J, leaving 9 bases unmatched. Looked up from germline, CDR1 is SGHNT and CDR2 is YYREEE (reference sequence). The CDR3 consists of 14 residues. CDR3 sequence: CASRKGQGGGEQYF. CDR3 sequence (DNA): TGTGCCAGCAGGAAGGGACAGGGAGGAGGCGAGCAGTACTTC. Full variable domain (rest looked up from reference TRBV5-4 and TRBJ2-7): ETGVTQSPTHLIKTRGQQVTLRCSSQSGHNTVSWYQQALGQGPQFIFQYYREEENGRGNFPPRFSGLQFPNYSSELNVNALELDDSALYLCASRKGQGGGEQYFGPGTRLTVT.

This sequence joins TRBV5-4 and TRBJ2-2; D possibly corresponds to TRBD2 (5 bases). Between the trimmed V and J ends, which lost 4 bases and 0 bases, there was a span of 10 bases. CDR3 length: 15 amino acids. The germline V gene has CDR1 SGHNT and CDR2 YYREEE (reference sequence). The CDR3 DNA sequence: TGTGCCAGCAGCGCCGGACTGACGAACACCGGGGAGCTGTTTTTT. The encoded protein is CASSAGLTNTGELFF.

The chain is built from TRBV30 and TRBJ2-7, with 8 bases lining up with TRBD2. The ends lost 0 bases at V and 5 bases at J; junction bases unmatched: 9. Germline CDR1 and CDR2: GTSNPN and SVGIG (reference sequence). The CDR3 contains 15 residues. CDR3 DNA: TGTGCCTGGAGTGTTGGGCGGGAGGACGAAGACGAGCAGTACTTC. This codes for CAWSVGREDEDEQYF. Full variable domain (rest looked up from reference TRBV30 and TRBJ2-7): SQTIHQWPATLVQPVGSPLSLECTVEGTSNPNLYWYRQAAGRGLQLLFYSVGIGQISSEVPQNLSASRPQDRQFILSSKKLLLSDSGFYLCAWSVGREDEDEQYFGPGTRLTVT.

A single count supports this clone. The chain links TRBV7-9 to TRBJ2-5; D is perhaps TRBD2 (7 bases). CDR3 length: 16 amino acids. V lost 4 bases, J lost 5 bases, and 20 bases lay in between. The V gene's germline CDR1 is SEHNR and CDR2 FQNEAQ (reference sequence). In DNA, the CDR3 is TGTGCCAGCAGCTCAGAGGGGGGGGGCGCGTGGGAGACCCAGTACTTC. It encodes CASSSEGGGAWETQYF.

J is TRBJ1-1 and V is TRBV7-3, with D perhaps matching TRBD1 (6 bases). The germline V gene has CDR1 SGHTA and CDR2 FQGTGA. V was trimmed by 5 bases and J by 0 bases, leaving 25 bases between them. This CDR3 region has 19 residues. The CDR3 sequence: CASSGTNLADTGMNTEAFF. In nucleotides, the CDR3 is TGTGCCAGCAGCGGAACCAACCTCGCTGATACAGGGATGAACACTGAAGCTTTCTTT.

The chain joins TRBV5-6 to TRBJ2-1; D perhaps matches TRBD1 (6 bases). CDR1 and CDR2 (germline): SGHDT, YYEEEE. This CDR3 has 13 amino acids. Trimming took 3 bases from V and 5 from J, leaving 9 bases between them. CDR3 sequence (DNA): TGTGCCAGCAGCTGGCAGGGGAACAATGAGCAGTTCTTC. This translates into CASSWQGNNEQFF.

This sequence joins TRBV7-9 and TRBJ2-1, with 8 bases lining up with TRBD1. This CDR3 contains 14 residues. Per the germline V gene, CDR1 is SEHNR and CDR2 is FQNEAQ (reference sequence). Trimming took 5 bases from V and 7 from J; bases not matched to a gene: 7. CDR3 DNA sequence: TGTGCCAGCAGCCCCGGACAGGGTAGGAATGAGCAGTTCTTC. This codes for CASSPGQGRNEQFF. The entire variable domain, with the rest obtained from reference TRBV7-9 and TRBJ2-1, is as follows: DTGVSQNPRHKITKRGQNVTFRCDPISEHNRLYWYRQTLGQGPEFLTYFQNEAQLEKSRLLSDRFSAERPKGSFSTLEIQRTEQGDSAMYLCASSPGQGRNEQFFGPGTRLTVL.